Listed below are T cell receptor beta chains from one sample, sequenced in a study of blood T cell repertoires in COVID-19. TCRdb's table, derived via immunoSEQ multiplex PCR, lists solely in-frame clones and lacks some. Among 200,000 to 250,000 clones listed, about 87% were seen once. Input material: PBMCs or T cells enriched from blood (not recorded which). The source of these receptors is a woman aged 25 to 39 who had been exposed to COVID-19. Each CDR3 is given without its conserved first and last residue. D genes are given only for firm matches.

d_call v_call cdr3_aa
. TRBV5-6 ASSLASRGYYGYT
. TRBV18 ASSPSEETQY
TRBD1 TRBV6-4 ASSDSGRGHQPQH
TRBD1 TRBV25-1 ASSARGLSNEKLF
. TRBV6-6 ASSYFFDTEAF
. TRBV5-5 ASSPQGPGELF
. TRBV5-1 ASSLTPPGTAQSPLH
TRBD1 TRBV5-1 ASSLEGGGYT
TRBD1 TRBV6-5 AVTGGTEAF
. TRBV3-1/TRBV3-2 ASSQAREKQY
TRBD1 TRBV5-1 ASSFVQGSTDTQY
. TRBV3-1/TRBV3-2 ASSQDRTGEYNEQF
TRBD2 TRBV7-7 ASSSRIAGGKQF
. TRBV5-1 ASSLERSAAEAF
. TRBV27 ASSRKPWTANGYT
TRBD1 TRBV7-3 ASSLTPRTGVYNEQF
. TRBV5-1 ASSNSAGGNTIY
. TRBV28 ASSLRGSTEAF
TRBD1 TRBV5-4 ASSLVAGGPGYT
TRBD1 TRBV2 ASVRQGGTEAF
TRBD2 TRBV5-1 ASSSGLGSLKQETQY
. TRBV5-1 ASSLELDRRYEQY
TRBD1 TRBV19 ASSLRTGGYGYT